Sequencing of this T cell receptor (beta chain) was carried out in a study of cytomegalovirus exposure and HLA in healthy donors. 60 Vbeta and 13 Jbeta primers were used in PCR. Clones were sequenced by immunoSEQ multiplex PCR, and TCRdb holds only the in-frame ones, with some missing. The sample includes around 120,000 clones, approximately 80% seen only once; the top ten take 11%. From germline, CDR1 is SGDLS and CDR2 YYNGEE. Trimming cost V 3 bases and J 5 bases; bases outside gene matches: 7. This CDR3 has 16 amino acids. V and J are TRBV9 and TRBJ2-3; 12 bases are shared with TRBD2. The sample taken for sequencing was PBMCs. This receptor was taken from a male donor in good health and CMV-seropositive. This chain's CDR3 is CASSARLAGEVDTQYF. CDR3 nucleotides: TGTGCCAGCAGCGCCCGACTAGCGGGAGAGGTAGATACGCAGTATTTT.